The clone carrying this T cell receptor (beta chain) was recorded a few times. MiXCR, applied by TCRdb to the RT-PCR reads, yields one record per CDR3 protein. The table lists hundreds of thousands of distinct CDR3 sequences, 11% of them singletons. This CDR3 is built from 16 residues. The V and J ends lost 3 bases and 3 bases respectively, with 15 bases between them. Looked up from germline, CDR1 is SGHTA and CDR2 is FQGNSA. This record comes from a study of response to subunit inactivated influenza vaccine. This same sample was also part of a study on T cells expressing NK-cell markers. From that study: TCR beta cDNA was made by 5'RACE template switching with UMIs. Serological testing identified seven of the eight sequenced donors as HCMV-seropositive and one as seronegative.

The rearrangement joins TRBV7-2 to TRBJ1-5; D might be TRBD1 (6 bases). This specimen consisted of PBMCs from blood, obtained on the day of vaccination. This sequence was found in a man aged 50 or older who received an inactivated influenza vaccine. CDR3 DNA sequence: TGTGCCAGCAGCTTGGAAGGGGGTGGGGACAATCAGCCCCAGCATTTT. Translated, it gives CASSLEGGGDNQPQHF.